The rows below give T cell receptor beta chains drawn from one sample of a study of blood T cell repertoires in COVID-19. The protocol was immunoSEQ multiplex PCR, while the TCRdb copy is restricted to in-frame clones and leaves out a portion. In the table there are roughly 110,000 clones, roughly 90% of which are singletons. Sequenced input: peripheral blood. These receptors were obtained from a man aged 40-49 years with active or convalescent COVID-19. Each CDR3 is given with its conserved first and last residue. Each record gives: D gene, V gene, J gene, clone size, CDR3 DNA, CDR3 protein. A D gene is named only where the DNA matches it firmly. The listing skips clone size in some rows; elsewhere it reads once, few, many or a size class.

d_call: TRBD2; v_call: TRBV5-1; j_call: TRBJ2-2; clone_size: once; cdr3_nt: TGCGCCAGCAGCTGGATGACGGGAGGGCCCTCCGGGGAGCTGTTTTTT; cdr3_aa: CASSWMTGGPSGELFF
d_call: TRBD1; v_call: TRBV30; j_call: TRBJ2-5; clone_size: NA; cdr3_nt: TGTGCCTGGGACAGGGGAGAAGAGACCCAGTACTTC; cdr3_aa: CAWDRGEETQYF
d_call: TRBD1; v_call: TRBV27; j_call: TRBJ1-2; clone_size: NA; cdr3_nt: TGTGCCAGCAGTCCCAGGACAGGGGAGAATGGCTACACCTTC; cdr3_aa: CASSPRTGENGYTF
d_call: NA; v_call: TRBV7-2; j_call: TRBJ2-7; clone_size: NA; cdr3_nt: TGTGCCAGCAGCTTTATGGGGGAGGTTGGTGAGCAGTACTTC; cdr3_aa: CASSFMGEVGEQYF
d_call: NA; v_call: TRBV2; j_call: TRBJ2-3; clone_size: NA; cdr3_nt: TGTGCCAGCAGTGAAGACCGAGGCGCAGATACGCAGTATTTT; cdr3_aa: CASSEDRGADTQYF
d_call: TRBD1; v_call: TRBV19; j_call: TRBJ1-5; clone_size: NA; cdr3_nt: TGTGCCAGTAGGATGGGGCAGGGGGCGGGTCAGCCCCAGCATTTT; cdr3_aa: CASRMGQGAGQPQHF
d_call: NA; v_call: TRBV24-1; j_call: TRBJ1-5; clone_size: NA; cdr3_nt: TGTGCCACCAGTGATTCGGACATCCAGCCCCAGCATTTT; cdr3_aa: CATSDSDIQPQHF
d_call: TRBD2; v_call: TRBV18; j_call: TRBJ2-1; clone_size: NA; cdr3_nt: TGTGCCAGCTCATTGGCCGGGACTAGCGGAAACCTCCTCAATGAGCAGTTCTTC; cdr3_aa: CASSLAGTSGNLLNEQFF
d_call: TRBD1; v_call: TRBV9; j_call: TRBJ2-6; clone_size: NA; cdr3_nt: TGTGCCAGCAGCAATCCGGGACAGGGGGCGGTATTGGCTGGGGCCAACGTCCTGACTTTC; cdr3_aa: CASSNPGQGAVLAGANVLTF
d_call: TRBD1; v_call: TRBV6-5; j_call: TRBJ1-5; clone_size: few; cdr3_nt: TGTGCCAGCAGGACGGGACAGAATCAGCCCCAGCATTTT; cdr3_aa: CASRTGQNQPQHF
d_call: TRBD2; v_call: TRBV2; j_call: TRBJ2-5; clone_size: NA; cdr3_nt: TGTGCCAGCACGCGGGAGGTTCAGGAGACCCAGTACTTC; cdr3_aa: CASTREVQETQYF
d_call: NA; v_call: TRBV28; j_call: TRBJ1-3; clone_size: NA; cdr3_nt: TGTGCCAGCACGGGCTCTGGAAACACCATATATTTT; cdr3_aa: CASTGSGNTIYF
d_call: NA; v_call: TRBV6-5; j_call: TRBJ1-5; clone_size: NA; cdr3_nt: TGTGCCAGCAGCCATGACAGACAGCCCCAGCATTTT; cdr3_aa: CASSHDRQPQHF
d_call: NA; v_call: TRBV18; j_call: TRBJ2-1; clone_size: NA; cdr3_nt: TGTGCCAGCTCACCGCAAGGGACTTCCTCAAACAATGAGCAGTTCTTC; cdr3_aa: CASSPQGTSSNNEQFF
d_call: NA; v_call: TRBV30; j_call: TRBJ2-4; clone_size: NA; cdr3_nt: TGTGCCTGCGCCGGAGGGTTAGCCAAAAACATTCAGTACTTC; cdr3_aa: CACAGGLAKNIQYF
d_call: NA; v_call: TRBV7-9; j_call: TRBJ2-2; clone_size: NA; cdr3_nt: TGTGCCAGCAGCTTAGGGGGCGCGCTTACCGGGGAGCTGTTTTTT; cdr3_aa: CASSLGGALTGELFF
d_call: TRBD1; v_call: TRBV10-1; j_call: TRBJ2-7; clone_size: NA; cdr3_nt: TGCGCCAGCAGTTTGGACAGGATCAAGCAGTACTTC; cdr3_aa: CASSLDRIKQYF
d_call: TRBD1; v_call: TRBV7-9; j_call: TRBJ1-2; clone_size: NA; cdr3_nt: TGTGCCAGCAGCTTAGTGGGACAGCTCCGAGCTAACTATGGCTACACCTTC; cdr3_aa: CASSLVGQLRANYGYTF
d_call: TRBD2; v_call: TRBV25-1; j_call: TRBJ2-1; clone_size: NA; cdr3_nt: TGTGCCAGCAGTCCCAGCGGGAGGGCGATTAACAATGAGCAGTTCTTC; cdr3_aa: CASSPSGRAINNEQFF
d_call: TRBD2; v_call: TRBV4-3; j_call: TRBJ2-2; clone_size: NA; cdr3_nt: TGCGCCAGCAGCCAAGTAGGGACTAGCACCGGGGAGCTGTTTTTT; cdr3_aa: CASSQVGTSTGELFF
d_call: NA; v_call: TRBV6-5; j_call: TRBJ2-7; clone_size: NA; cdr3_nt: TGTGCCAGCAGCCCCCCCGGGCGCGGGACCAACGAGCAGTACTTC; cdr3_aa: CASSPPGRGTNEQYF
d_call: TRBD2; v_call: TRBV5-8; j_call: TRBJ2-1; clone_size: NA; cdr3_nt: TGTGCCAGCAGCCCAGGGCGGGGGATTAGCAATGAGCAGTTCTTC; cdr3_aa: CASSPGRGISNEQFF
d_call: TRBD1; v_call: TRBV5-6; j_call: TRBJ2-7; clone_size: NA; cdr3_nt: TGTGCCAGCAGCTCCCCAGGACAGGGGGCTGGTACCTACGAGCAGTACTTC; cdr3_aa: CASSSPGQGAGTYEQYF
d_call: TRBD2; v_call: TRBV7-9; j_call: TRBJ2-7; clone_size: NA; cdr3_nt: TGTGCCAGCAGGTTGTCAGCGGGAGTCTCCTACGAGCAGTACTTC; cdr3_aa: CASRLSAGVSYEQYF
d_call: NA; v_call: TRBV18; j_call: TRBJ2-7; clone_size: NA; cdr3_nt: TGTGCCAGCTCACCGGGGCTAGCGAGCCCCTACGAGCAGTACTTC; cdr3_aa: CASSPGLASPYEQYF
d_call: TRBD1; v_call: TRBV29-1; j_call: TRBJ1-6; clone_size: NA; cdr3_nt: TGCAGCGTTCCCGGGACAGGGAATAATTCACCCCTCCACTTT; cdr3_aa: CSVPGTGNNSPLHF
d_call: NA; v_call: TRBV10-3; j_call: TRBJ1-2; clone_size: once; cdr3_nt: TGTGCCATCAGTGAGAGCGGGGCGGGTAACTATGGCTACACCTTC; cdr3_aa: CAISESGAGNYGYTF
d_call: TRBD2; v_call: TRBV2; j_call: TRBJ2-3; clone_size: once; cdr3_nt: TGTGCCAGCAGTGAAACCCCAGCGGGAGGTAACACAGATACGCAGTATTTT; cdr3_aa: CASSETPAGGNTDTQYF
d_call: NA; v_call: TRBV27; j_call: TRBJ1-3; clone_size: NA; cdr3_nt: TGTGCCAGCAGTGCTCGGGACAGAAACACCATATATTTT; cdr3_aa: CASSARDRNTIYF
d_call: TRBD2; v_call: TRBV28; j_call: TRBJ2-7; clone_size: NA; cdr3_nt: TGTGCCAGCCTTAACCCGACAGGGACTAGCGGGAACCCCTACGAGCAGTACTTC; cdr3_aa: CASLNPTGTSGNPYEQYF
d_call: NA; v_call: TRBV28; j_call: TRBJ2-7; clone_size: NA; cdr3_nt: TGTGCCAGCGCTAAGGGGTGGTACGAGCAGTACTTC; cdr3_aa: CASAKGWYEQYF
d_call: TRBD1; v_call: TRBV3-1/TRBV3-2; j_call: TRBJ1-4; clone_size: NA; cdr3_nt: TGTGCCAGCAGCCGCCGGGACAGGAATGAAAAACTGTTTTTT; cdr3_aa: CASSRRDRNEKLFF
d_call: TRBD2; v_call: TRBV10-3; j_call: TRBJ2-5; clone_size: NA; cdr3_nt: TGTGCCATCAGAAATAGCGGGGGGAACCAAGAGACCCAGTACTTC; cdr3_aa: CAIRNSGGNQETQYF
d_call: TRBD1; v_call: TRBV3-1/TRBV3-2; j_call: TRBJ2-7; clone_size: NA; cdr3_nt: TGTGCCAGCAGCCTCGCGGACAGGGGGCTCAACGAGCAGTACTTC; cdr3_aa: CASSLADRGLNEQYF
d_call: TRBD1; v_call: TRBV10-3; j_call: TRBJ2-7; clone_size: NA; cdr3_nt: TGTGCCATCAGTGAGATCCCGTCAGGGGGCGGCGAGCAGTACTTC; cdr3_aa: CAISEIPSGGGEQYF
d_call: TRBD1; v_call: TRBV3-1/TRBV3-2; j_call: TRBJ1-3; clone_size: NA; cdr3_nt: TGTGCCAGCAGCCGACGACAGGGCGCTGGAAACACCATATATTTT; cdr3_aa: CASSRRQGAGNTIYF
d_call: NA; v_call: TRBV3-1/TRBV3-2; j_call: TRBJ2-5; clone_size: few; cdr3_nt: TGTGCCAGCATTGGCTCCCGGGTTCAAGAGACCCAGTACTTC; cdr3_aa: CASIGSRVQETQYF
d_call: NA; v_call: TRBV11-2; j_call: TRBJ1-5; clone_size: NA; cdr3_nt: TGTGCCAGCAGCTTAGAACTGGGGCCGAATCAGCCCCAGCATTTT; cdr3_aa: CASSLELGPNQPQHF
d_call: TRBD1; v_call: TRBV5-1; j_call: TRBJ2-7; clone_size: NA; cdr3_nt: TGCGCCAGCAGCTCCGGGACAGGGGCTTACGAGCAGTACTTC; cdr3_aa: CASSSGTGAYEQYF
d_call: NA; v_call: TRBV12-3/TRBV12-4; j_call: TRBJ2-3; clone_size: NA; cdr3_nt: TGTGCCAGCAGTTTACTAGATACGCAGTATTTT; cdr3_aa: CASSLLDTQYF
d_call: NA; v_call: TRBV5-6; j_call: TRBJ2-7; clone_size: NA; cdr3_nt: TGTGCCAGCCTCGGACAGCGGAGCTCCTACGAGCAGTACTTC; cdr3_aa: CASLGQRSSYEQYF
d_call: TRBD1; v_call: TRBV27; j_call: TRBJ1-5; clone_size: NA; cdr3_nt: TGTGCCAGCAGTTTAAAAGTCGGACAGGGCAATCAGCCCCAGCATTTT; cdr3_aa: CASSLKVGQGNQPQHF
d_call: TRBD1; v_call: TRBV14; j_call: TRBJ1-2; clone_size: NA; cdr3_nt: TGTGCCAGCAGCCAAGTCGGACAGGGGTTGGCTAACTATGGCTACACCTTC; cdr3_aa: CASSQVGQGLANYGYTF
d_call: TRBD2; v_call: TRBV6-6; j_call: TRBJ2-7; clone_size: NA; cdr3_nt: TGTGCCAGCAGTTACACGGGGAGCGGGAGTAGCTACGAGCAGTACTTC; cdr3_aa: CASSYTGSGSSYEQYF
d_call: TRBD2; v_call: TRBV11-2; j_call: TRBJ2-1; clone_size: NA; cdr3_nt: TGTGCCAGCAGCTTAGGTACTAGCGGATTCTACAATGAGCAGTTCTTC; cdr3_aa: CASSLGTSGFYNEQFF
d_call: TRBD1; v_call: TRBV27; j_call: TRBJ2-6; clone_size: NA; cdr3_nt: TGTGCCAGCAGTTTGGGGACAGGGGGTCGATCTGGGGCCAACGTCCTGACTTTC; cdr3_aa: CASSLGTGGRSGANVLTF
d_call: NA; v_call: TRBV28; j_call: TRBJ1-5; clone_size: few; cdr3_nt: TGTGCCAGCAGCCACGGAGGGTCGGGGGGCCAGCCCCAGCATTTT; cdr3_aa: CASSHGGSGGQPQHF
d_call: NA; v_call: TRBV7-2; j_call: TRBJ1-6; clone_size: NA; cdr3_nt: TGTGCCAGCAGCATCCCCGGGGGTACGGATAATTCACCCCTCCACTTT; cdr3_aa: CASSIPGGTDNSPLHF
d_call: TRBD2; v_call: TRBV7-2; j_call: TRBJ2-1; clone_size: NA; cdr3_nt: TGTGCCAGCAGCTCAACTAGCGGCCAATACAATGAGCAGTTCTTC; cdr3_aa: CASSSTSGQYNEQFF